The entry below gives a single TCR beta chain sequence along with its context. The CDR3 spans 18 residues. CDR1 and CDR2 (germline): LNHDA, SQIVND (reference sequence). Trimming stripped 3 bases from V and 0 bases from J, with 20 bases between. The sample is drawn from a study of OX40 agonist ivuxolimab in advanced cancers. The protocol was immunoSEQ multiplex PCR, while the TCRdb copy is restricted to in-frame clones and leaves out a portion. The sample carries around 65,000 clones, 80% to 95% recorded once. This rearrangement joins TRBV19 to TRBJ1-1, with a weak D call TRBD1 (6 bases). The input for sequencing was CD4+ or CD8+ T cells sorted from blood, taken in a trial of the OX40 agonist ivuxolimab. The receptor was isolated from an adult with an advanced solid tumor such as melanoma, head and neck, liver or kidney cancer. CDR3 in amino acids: CASSIFGDRTGVNTEAFF. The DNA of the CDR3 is TGTGCCAGTAGTATTTTTGGAGACAGGACGGGCGTGAACACTGAAGCTTTCTTT.